This TCR beta chain came from a study of CD8+ T cells in alopecia areata. Study information: At a dose of 5 to 10 mg twice daily, oral tofacitinib was given to treated patients. Study-wide results and limits: Affected scalp, especially in alopecia totalis/universalis, had a higher clonality than normal scalp did.

Extracted from the samples, RNA was reverse transcribed into cDNA to serve as the sequencing template. This table comes from immunoSEQ multiplex PCR, and its TCRdb copy is limited to in-frame clones, with some not included. This sample has 150,000 to 200,000 clones, with around 60% found just once. V lost 0 bases to trimming and J lost 0 bases, with 6 bases between them. This CDR3 has 14 amino acids. Germline CDR1 and CDR2: SGHNT and YYREEE (reference sequence). Worth noting for this clone: Its antigen is unknown.

The sequencing used CD4+ T cells sorted from blood, collected at week 0. The chain recombines TRBV5-4 with TRBJ2-5; D is perhaps TRBD1 or TRBD2 (5 bases each). This clonotype originated in a human donor with alopecia areata. In DNA form, the CDR3 reads TGTGCCAGCAGCTTGGGGGGGAACCAAGAGACCCAGTACTTC. This codes for CASSLGGNQETQYF.